What follows describes a single TCR beta chain. Its antigen is unknown. V was clipped by 6 bases and J by 5 bases, with 11 bases between them. The CDR3 is 11 residues long. Germline-derived CDR1 and CDR2 are DFQATT and SNEGSKA (reference sequence). This sample is part of a study of post-analysis software for immune sequencing data. Points from the study as a whole: Elevated frequency relative to controls characterized several TRBV segments in patients, TRBV5-6, TRBV5-1 and TRBV20-1 among them. Patients with multiple sclerosis recorded significantly lower normalized Chao1 diversity than controls, the study found. Those samples that were prepared in the same batch co-clustered strongly by F measure.

TCR beta libraries were prepared from cDNA with unique molecular identifiers. T cells, about 0.85 to 11 million of them, yielded about half a million cDNA molecules. TCRdb reprocessed the PCR reads with MiXCR, giving one entry per CDR3 protein. Among 600,000 to 700,000 distinct CDR3 sequences, approximately 59% were seen once, and the ten largest hold 10% to 12%. This chain links TRBV20-1 with TRBJ2-7, with D possibly matching TRBD2 (6 bases). Sequenced material: blood. The origin of this receptor is a girl aged 2-10 years with multiple sclerosis. CDR3 in DNA: TGCAGTGCCCCACGGGGGAACGAGCAGTACTTC. Its translation: CSAPRGNEQYF.